The following is a TCR beta chain sequence with its context. Its antigen remains unidentified. This specimen comes from a study of tissue T cells after allogeneic stem cell transplantation. Whole-study findings and limits: The patient cohort was small and clinically heterogeneous, with limited sampling depth.

The germline CDR1 and CDR2 sequences are LGHDT and YNNKEL (reference sequence). The CDR3 length is 12 residues. V was shortened by 4 bases and J by 2 bases, with 6 bases between the two germline ends. Generated by immunoSEQ multiplex PCR, the TCRdb table keeps only in-frame clones and is missing some. The sample includes 20,000 to 25,000 clones, around 67% of them seen just once. The chain links TRBV3-1 (or the pseudogene TRBV3-2) to TRBJ2-7; D not resolved. The sequencing here drew on tissue from the ileum, taken at autopsy. This receptor was identified in a female donor over 55 with lung cancer. The CDR3: CASSLRTYEQYF. DNA for the CDR3: TGTGCCAGCAGCCTCCGAACCTACGAGCAGTACTTC.